This T cell receptor beta chain appears in the sequencing data of a study of shared clonotypes between healthy human individuals. V was clipped by 5 bases and J by 5 bases, with 13 bases between them. The CDR3 totals 13 residues. CDR1 and CDR2 from the germline V gene are SEHNR and FQNEAQ (reference sequence). With respect to this clone: Its matching antigen is unknown.

Notes on the study in general: Sampling used blood alone; tissue repertoires probably differ.

The naive CD8 fraction comprised CD45RO-negative cells positively selected for CCR7 and excluded terminally differentiated effector memory CD45RA+ cells. Some clones are missing from TCRdb's copy, which holds only in-frame ones; the method was immunoSEQ multiplex PCR. The table has approximately 740,000 clones, over 90% seen once. The rearrangement links TRBV7-9 to TRBJ2-7; tentative D call: TRBD1 (6 bases). This sequence originates from a man aged 25-45 years in good health. Material: naive CD8+ T cells sorted from blood. In DNA, the CDR3 is TGTGCCAGCAGCCGACCGGACAGCCACGAGCAGTACTTC. It translates to CASSRPDSHEQYF. Complete variable domain (other parts from reference TRBV7-9 and TRBJ2-7): DTGVSQNPRHKITKRGQNVTFRCDPISEHNRLYWYRQTLGQGPEFLTYFQNEAQLEKSRLLSDRFSAERPKGSFSTLEIQRTEQGDSAMYLCASSRPDSHEQYFGPGTRLTVT.